This entry concerns a single TCR beta chain. Its antigen is unknown. The donors belonged to the roughly 110-subject validation cohort, separate from the approximately 700-subject first cohort. This table comes from immunoSEQ multiplex PCR, and its TCRdb copy is limited to in-frame clones, with some not included. This sample has 250,000 to 400,000 clones; around 90% occur once, and the top ten carry roughly 1.2%. This entry comes from a study of cytomegalovirus exposure and HLA in healthy donors. Findings and caveats of the study: First-cohort TCR clusters were later found to tend to co-occur in the 90 to 150 validation repertoires.

Sequencing used PBMCs. This clonotype originated in a woman aged 30 to 39 in good health and CMV-seropositive.

The CDR3 nucleotides are TGCGCCAGCAGCCAAGTTCTACACGCTACGGAAGGCTACACCTTC. This codes for CASSQVLHATEGYTF. The V gene is TRBV4-3, the J gene TRBJ1-2; D not resolved. The germline V gene has CDR1 LGHNA and CDR2 YSLEER. The CDR3 spans 15 residues. Trimming pared 1 base from V and 8 bases from J, leaving 17 bases between.